These T cell receptor beta chains were read from a single sample in a study of blood T cell repertoires in COVID-19. Clones were read by immunoSEQ multiplex PCR, and TCRdb kept only the in-frame ones, dropping some. The top ten clones hold 6.2% of a sample with about 200,000 clones, just under 90% of them seen once. The sample consisted of peripheral blood. These receptors all come from a man aged 55 to 69 who had recovered from COVID-19. Each CDR3 is given with its conserved first and last residue. Fields, in order: V gene, J gene, clone size, D gene, CDR3 protein, CDR3 DNA. A D gene is named only where the DNA matches it firmly. Clone size is stated in some rows and not others, as once, few, many or a class when expanded.

V: TRBV30; J: TRBJ1-4; size: few; D: -; CDR3: CAWEKAWGGLFF; DNA: TGTGCCTGGGAAAAGGCGTGGGGGGGACTGTTTTTT
V: TRBV7-3; J: TRBJ2-7; size: -; D: -; CDR3: CASSNRTGGNYEQYF; DNA: TGTGCCAGCAGCAATCGTACCGGTGGTAATTACGAGCAGTACTTC
V: TRBV24-1; J: TRBJ2-5; size: few; D: -; CDR3: CATSEEAETQYF; DNA: TGTGCCACCAGTGAGGAGGCTGAGACCCAGTACTTC
V: TRBV5-4; J: TRBJ2-5; size: -; D: -; CDR3: CASSPGTPQETQYF; DNA: TGTGCCAGCAGTCCCGGGACTCCACAAGAGACCCAGTACTTC
V: TRBV3-1/TRBV3-2; J: TRBJ2-1; size: -; D: -; CDR3: CASSQLSGYNEQFF; DNA: TGTGCCAGCAGCCAACTCAGCGGATACAATGAGCAGTTCTTC
V: TRBV9; J: TRBJ1-1; size: once; D: -; CDR3: CASSSGTFFPEAFF; DNA: TGTGCCAGCAGCTCTGGGACATTCTTCCCTGAAGCTTTCTTT
V: TRBV28; J: TRBJ1-4; size: -; D: -; CDR3: CASSPSGWDTEKLFF; DNA: TGTGCCAGCAGTCCCTCTGGGTGGGACACAGAAAAACTGTTTTTT
V: TRBV5-8; J: TRBJ2-1; size: -; D: TRBD2; CDR3: CASSPTSGTYNEQFF; DNA: TGTGCCAGCAGCCCCACTAGCGGAACCTACAATGAGCAGTTCTTC
V: TRBV19; J: TRBJ2-7; size: -; D: TRBD1; CDR3: CASSSTGSSYEQYF; DNA: TGTGCCAGTAGCTCGACAGGGAGCTCCTACGAGCAGTACTTC
V: TRBV2; J: TRBJ2-2; size: -; D: TRBD1; CDR3: CASRKGTGGIGELFF; DNA: TGTGCCAGCAGAAAAGGGACAGGAGGGATCGGGGAGCTGTTTTTT
V: TRBV11-3; J: TRBJ2-7; size: once; D: TRBD2; CDR3: CASICPWTRIYEQYF; DNA: TGTGCCAGCATCTGCCCCTGGACTAGAATTTACGAGCAGTACTTC
V: TRBV10-3; J: TRBJ1-1; size: -; D: TRBD1; CDR3: CAIRTETGVATEAFF; DNA: TGTGCCATCAGGACTGAAACAGGGGTAGCCACTGAAGCTTTCTTT
V: TRBV29-1; J: TRBJ2-1; size: -; D: -; CDR3: CSVLILGTRDPQEQFF; DNA: TGCAGCGTTCTAATCCTCGGGACACGGGACCCGCAAGAGCAGTTCTTC
V: TRBV6-1; J: TRBJ1-2; size: -; D: TRBD1; CDR3: CASSESTGGNYGYTF; DNA: TGTGCCAGCAGTGAATCCACAGGGGGTAACTATGGCTACACCTTC
V: TRBV30; J: TRBJ2-7; size: -; D: TRBD2; CDR3: CAFTSGTYEQYF; DNA: TGTGCCTTTACTAGCGGGACCTACGAGCAGTACTTC
V: TRBV3-1/TRBV3-2; J: TRBJ2-1; size: -; D: TRBD2; CDR3: CASSQVLAGVDNEQFF; DNA: TGTGCCAGCAGCCAAGTGTTAGCGGGAGTGGACAATGAGCAGTTCTTC
V: TRBV5-1; J: TRBJ2-1; size: -; D: TRBD2; CDR3: CASSLGLAGVPYNEQFF; DNA: TGCGCCAGCAGCCTGGGACTAGCGGGAGTACCCTACAATGAGCAGTTCTTC
V: TRBV9; J: TRBJ2-1; size: -; D: -; CDR3: CASSVSQRSGMGNNEQFF; DNA: TGTGCCAGCAGCGTATCACAGAGGTCGGGAATGGGAAACAATGAGCAGTTCTTC
V: TRBV12-5; J: TRBJ2-7; size: -; D: -; CDR3: CASGEGGPYEQYF; DNA: TGTGCTAGTGGAGAGGGAGGTCCCTACGAGCAGTACTTC
V: TRBV7-2; J: TRBJ2-4; size: few; D: -; CDR3: CASSLWRDAKNIQYF; DNA: TGTGCCAGCAGCTTATGGAGGGATGCCAAAAACATTCAGTACTTC
V: TRBV7-3; J: TRBJ2-1; size: -; D: TRBD2; CDR3: CASSTRTSGPPAHYNEQFF; DNA: TGTGCCAGCAGCACACGGACTAGCGGACCTCCCGCGCACTACAATGAGCAGTTCTTC
V: TRBV5-1; J: TRBJ2-7; size: few; D: -; CDR3: CASSFHRAEQEQYF; DNA: TGCGCCAGCAGCTTCCACAGGGCGGAACAGGAGCAGTACTTC
V: TRBV27; J: TRBJ1-1; size: few; D: -; CDR3: CASRIGGALNTEAFF; DNA: TGTGCCAGCAGGATTGGGGGGGCCTTGAACACTGAAGCTTTCTTT
V: TRBV6-4; J: TRBJ1-1; size: once; D: -; CDR3: CASSALIKDSNTEAFF; DNA: TGTGCCAGCAGTGCCTTAATTAAAGACTCGAACACTGAAGCTTTCTTT
V: TRBV4-3; J: TRBJ1-2; size: -; D: TRBD1; CDR3: CASSQGSGTAPYGYTF; DNA: TGCGCCAGCAGCCAAGGAAGTGGGACAGCCCCGTATGGCTACACCTTC
V: TRBV2; J: TRBJ2-5; size: -; D: TRBD2; CDR3: CASSSPSGGQETQYF; DNA: TGTGCCAGCAGTTCCCCCAGCGGGGGGCAAGAGACCCAGTACTTC
V: TRBV5-5; J: TRBJ1-1; size: -; D: -; CDR3: CASSPGILNTEAFF; DNA: TGTGCCAGCAGCCCAGGGATTTTAAACACTGAAGCTTTCTTT
V: TRBV19; J: TRBJ1-5; size: -; D: TRBD1; CDR3: CATKLSGGGYQPQHF; DNA: TGTGCTACTAAACTGTCAGGGGGTGGTTATCAGCCCCAGCATTTT
V: TRBV5-4; J: TRBJ1-1; size: -; D: -; CDR3: CASSLTANTEAFF; DNA: TGTGCCAGCAGCTTAACAGCGAACACTGAAGCTTTCTTT
V: TRBV10-1; J: TRBJ2-1; size: -; D: -; CDR3: CASSDPGGDNEQFF; DNA: TGCGCCAGCAGTGATCCCGGCGGCGACAATGAGCAGTTCTTC
V: TRBV3-1/TRBV3-2; J: TRBJ1-6; size: -; D: TRBD1; CDR3: CASSQGGQGGNSPLHF; DNA: TGTGCCAGCAGCCAAGGGGGACAGGGTGGTAATTCACCCCTCCACTTT
V: TRBV27; J: TRBJ1-5; size: -; D: TRBD1; CDR3: CASSPFGQGDQPQHF; DNA: TGTGCCAGCAGTCCCTTTGGACAGGGAGATCAGCCCCAGCATTTT
V: TRBV29-1; J: TRBJ1-2; size: -; D: -; CDR3: CSVISLSYGYTF; DNA: TGCAGCGTCATCTCCCTCAGCTATGGCTACACCTTC
V: TRBV27; J: TRBJ2-7; size: -; D: TRBD2; CDR3: CASSLTSGSSYEQYF; DNA: TGTGCCAGCAGTCTTACTAGCGGGAGCTCCTACGAGCAGTACTTC
V: TRBV6-2/TRBV6-3; J: TRBJ1-1; size: -; D: -; CDR3: CASSDPQGPGGRTEAFF; DNA: TGTGCCAGCAGCGACCCACAGGGCCCGGGAGGACGGACTGAAGCTTTCTTT
V: TRBV6-5; J: TRBJ1-1; size: -; D: -; CDR3: CASSIQSGRYTEAFF; DNA: TGTGCCAGCAGTATTCAATCAGGGAGGTACACTGAAGCTTTCTTT
V: TRBV7-9; J: TRBJ1-1; size: once; D: -; CDR3: CASSLARTAEAFF; DNA: TGTGCCAGCAGCTTAGCCAGGACAGCTGAAGCTTTCTTT
V: TRBV5-1; J: TRBJ2-7; size: -; D: TRBD1; CDR3: CASSLSFGTGSYEQYF; DNA: TGCGCCAGCAGCTTGTCGTTCGGGACAGGTTCCTACGAGCAGTACTTC
V: TRBV7-8; J: TRBJ2-2; size: once; D: -; CDR3: CASSPSRTGELFF; DNA: TGTGCCAGCAGCCCTTCCCGGACCGGGGAGCTGTTTTTT
V: TRBV4-3; J: TRBJ2-7; size: -; D: -; CDR3: CASSQVRGASYEQYF; DNA: TGCGCCAGCAGCCAAGTTAGAGGCGCATCCTACGAGCAGTACTTC
V: TRBV10-3; J: TRBJ1-5; size: -; D: TRBD1; CDR3: CATGQNIGSNQPQHF; DNA: TGTGCCACGGGACAGAACATAGGTAGCAATCAGCCCCAGCATTTT
V: TRBV27; J: TRBJ2-2; size: -; D: TRBD2; CDR3: CASKASGNSGELFF; DNA: TGTGCCAGCAAGGCTAGCGGGAACTCCGGGGAGCTGTTTTTT
V: TRBV19; J: TRBJ2-2; size: few; D: -; CDR3: CASSPLWGPNTGELFF; DNA: TGTGCCAGTAGTCCATTATGGGGGCCCAACACCGGGGAGCTGTTTTTT
V: TRBV7-9; J: TRBJ1-2; size: -; D: -; CDR3: CASSPQGNGLGYTF; DNA: TGTGCCAGCAGCCCACAGGGTAATGGTCTAGGCTACACCTTC
V: TRBV19; J: TRBJ2-1; size: -; D: -; CDR3: CASSRPQGSSYNEQFF; DNA: TGTGCCAGTAGTCGACCCCAGGGGAGCTCCTACAATGAGCAGTTCTTC
V: TRBV10-3; J: TRBJ2-1; size: -; D: TRBD2; CDR3: CAISESLGEGEQFF; DNA: TGTGCCATCAGTGAGTCGTTAGGGGAGGGTGAGCAGTTCTTC
V: TRBV19; J: TRBJ2-2; size: -; D: -; CDR3: CASSIDPEHTGELFF; DNA: TGTGCCAGTAGTATAGATCCCGAGCACACCGGGGAGCTGTTTTTT
V: TRBV29-1; J: TRBJ1-1; size: -; D: -; CDR3: CSVAMNTEAFF; DNA: TGCAGCGTCGCTATGAACACTGAAGCTTTCTTT
V: TRBV30; J: TRBJ1-1; size: once; D: -; CDR3: CAWRGRAQITEAFF; DNA: TGTGCCTGGAGAGGGAGGGCCCAGATCACTGAAGCTTTCTTT
V: TRBV5-1; J: TRBJ1-1; size: once; D: -; CDR3: CASSLDSSNTEAFF; DNA: TGCGCCAGCAGCTTGGACAGTTCGAACACTGAAGCTTTCTTT
V: TRBV19; J: TRBJ1-2; size: -; D: -; CDR3: CASSILAGEYGYTF; DNA: TGTGCCAGTAGTATCCTCGCAGGGGAATATGGCTACACCTTC
V: TRBV19; J: TRBJ2-7; size: -; D: TRBD1; CDR3: CASSSPGQGSYEQYF; DNA: TGTGCCAGTAGCTCGCCGGGACAGGGATCGTACGAGCAGTACTTC
V: TRBV29-1; J: TRBJ2-7; size: -; D: TRBD1; CDR3: CSAGQGSYEQYF; DNA: TGCAGCGCGGGACAGGGATCCTACGAGCAGTACTTC
V: TRBV19; J: TRBJ1-5; size: -; D: TRBD1; CDR3: CASSPGQGAPGNQPQHF; DNA: TGTGCCAGTAGTCCGGGACAGGGGGCGCCGGGCAATCAGCCCCAGCATTTT
V: TRBV7-3; J: TRBJ2-1; size: -; D: TRBD2; CDR3: CASSFGLALYNEQFF; DNA: TGTGCCAGCAGCTTCGGACTAGCCTTATACAATGAGCAGTTCTTC
V: TRBV5-8; J: TRBJ1-1; size: -; D: TRBD1; CDR3: CASSLRDRDTEAFF; DNA: TGTGCCAGCAGCCTCCGGGACAGGGACACTGAAGCTTTCTTT
V: TRBV19; J: TRBJ1-1; size: -; D: TRBD1; CDR3: CASSAGGETTEAFF; DNA: TGTGCCAGTTCCGCAGGGGGCGAGACCACTGAAGCTTTCTTT
V: TRBV6-4; J: TRBJ2-1; size: -; D: TRBD2; CDR3: CASSPPPSGGVGEQFF; DNA: TGTGCCAGCAGTCCACCTCCGAGCGGGGGGGTAGGTGAGCAGTTCTTC
V: TRBV7-2; J: TRBJ2-5; size: once; D: TRBD1; CDR3: CASSSRQGLQETQYF; DNA: TGTGCCAGCAGCTCCCGACAGGGGCTCCAAGAGACCCAGTACTTC